In this sample, the clone carrying this TCR beta chain turned up a few times. Per germline, CDR1 SGHNT and CDR2 YENEEA. This CDR3 contains 13 residues. Trimming removed 5 bases at V and 1 base at J, with 8 bases between. The data stem from a study of T-cell memory formation after mild COVID-19. 5'RACE primed at constant segments yielded TCR alpha and TCR beta cDNA libraries bearing sample barcodes and UMIs. Via MiXCR, TCRdb re-called the 5' RACE reads, giving one row per CDR3 protein. This table has about 350,000 distinct CDR3 sequences, roughly 20% appearing once. The sequencing input was PBMCs or a T cell subset sorted from them (not recorded which). The receptor was isolated from a man between 18 and 35 years old who had mild COVID-19 (a few samples of this study predate the infection). Cell type and time point are not known. The chain recombines TRBV11-3 with TRBJ2-5, with D tentatively TRBD2 (5 bases). The CDR3 here is CASSRTFQETQYF. The DNA of the CDR3 is TGTGCCAGCAGCAGGACTTTCCAAGAGACCCAGTACTTC.